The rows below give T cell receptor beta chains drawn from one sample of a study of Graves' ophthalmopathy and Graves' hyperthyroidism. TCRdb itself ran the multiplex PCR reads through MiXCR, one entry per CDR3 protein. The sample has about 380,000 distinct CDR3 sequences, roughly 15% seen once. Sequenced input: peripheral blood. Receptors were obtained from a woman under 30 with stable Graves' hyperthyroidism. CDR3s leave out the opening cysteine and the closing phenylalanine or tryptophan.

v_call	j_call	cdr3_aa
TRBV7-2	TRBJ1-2	ASIPWRDTTNYGYT
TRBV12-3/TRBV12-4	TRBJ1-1	ASSAAGPVAF
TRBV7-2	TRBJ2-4	ASSLENGVGNIKY
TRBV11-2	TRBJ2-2	ASSLFRDTGTGELF
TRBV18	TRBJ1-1	ASSGTGMDTEAF
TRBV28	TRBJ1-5	ASNPTGPDGPQH
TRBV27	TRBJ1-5	ASSPHFRGQPQH
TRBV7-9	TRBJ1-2	ASSLAGTPGDGYT
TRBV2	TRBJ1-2	ASSDRAALTL
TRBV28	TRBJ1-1	ASSLWTGKAEAF
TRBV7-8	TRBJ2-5	ASRRGAGRGTQY
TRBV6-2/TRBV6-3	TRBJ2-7	ASRNAYGPLDEQY
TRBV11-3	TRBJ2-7	ASSQGSAYEQY
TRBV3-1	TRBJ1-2	ASSQFVFSTSIVNYGYT
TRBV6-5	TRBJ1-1	ASSSPGRGMNTEAF
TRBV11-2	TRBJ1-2	ASSFGQGDYGYT
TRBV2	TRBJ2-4	ASKVQTGYIKY
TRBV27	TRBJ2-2	ASSFGVGGRAGELF
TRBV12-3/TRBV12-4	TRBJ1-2	ASSHQYRDYGYT
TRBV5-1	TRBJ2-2	ASSLERNTGELF
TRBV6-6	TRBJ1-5	ASRNLGAGWRNQPQH
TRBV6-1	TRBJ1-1	ASSENRGPTEAF
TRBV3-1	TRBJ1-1	ASSQDQKGRTEAF
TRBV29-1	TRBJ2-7	SAGGTGQSPREHY
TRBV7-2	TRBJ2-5	ASSFTRGRGETQY
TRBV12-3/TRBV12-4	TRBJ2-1	ASSLGGQGAYNEQF
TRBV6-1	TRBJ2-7	ASSEAPWWNIYEQY
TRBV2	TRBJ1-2	ASSEGGGYYGYT
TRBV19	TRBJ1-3	ASRTKRDRGDSGNTIY
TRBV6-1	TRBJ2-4	ASSERAATNIQY
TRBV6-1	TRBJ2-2	ATRGGTYGRELF
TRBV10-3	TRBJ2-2	AISDQGDTGELF